The TCR beta chain described here comes from a study of T-cell memory formation after mild COVID-19 (dated by TCRdb to about 2021). For the wider study: TCR sequence clusters from the two donors were found to be largely donor specific. Longitudinal TCRalpha and TCRbeta repertoire sequencing tracked T-cell clones expanding and contracting after mild COVID-19 in a couple of donors. Two young, previously healthy adult volunteers, one female and one male, were included in the cohort. The study at large found these results: Clones that contracted from day 15 to 85 showed balanced CD4/CD8 phenotypes, whereas a second wave of clones that expanded from day 15 to 37 leaned towards CD4+. Contracting CD4+ clones turned up mainly in the CM and EM memory subsets, whereas EMRA was where CD8+ clones were enriched. The second-wave clones that peaked on day 37 were not confirmed to be SARS-CoV-2 specific. The detection of some responding clones in pre-infection memory suggests that pre-existing cross-reactive memory T cells joined the SARS-CoV-2 response. Only a couple of mild cases were covered by the study, and larger cohorts that include severe cases with pre-infection samples were considered necessary.

Sequencing relied on an Illumina NovaSeq 6000. TCRalpha and TCRbeta cDNA libraries were built by 5'RACE with constant-segment primers, adding sample barcodes and unique molecular identifiers. Trizol reagent was used to extract RNA from every sample. The libraries were amplified in two PCR steps, and the second step added a second sample barcode and Illumina TruSeq adapters. Sequencing of libraries was performed on an Illumina NovaSeq with 2 x 150 bp paired-end reads. The paper's processing steps were these. Demultiplexing of reads and collapsing into UMI-guided consensus sequences were performed with migec v1.2.7. Using mixcr v2.1.11, UMI consensuses were aligned to TRA and TRB V and J templates and then assembled into clonotypes. Clonotypes were classified as expanded or contracted when called significant by both edgeR and NoisET, with noise models trained on biological replicates. edgeR calls used a false discovery rate-adjusted p below 0.01 and a log2 fold-change threshold of 1. As an exploratory analysis of dynamics, max-normalized trajectories of the 1000 most abundant clonotypes were examined with PCA combined with hierarchical clustering. The CD4 or CD8 phenotype of responding clones was assigned using the separately sequenced CD4+ and CD8+ repertoires. TCRdb applied fastp at Q25 and MiXCR to the public reads, then kept only in-frame beta chains. One record per CDR3 amino acid sequence lists the most common genes and DNA. TCRdb, not the original authors, processed these V and J calls. For this sample the table gives roughly 620,000 distinct CDR3 sequences, of which about a sixth were detected only once. Clones ranked in the top ten supply more than 10% of the sample.

On this clonotype itself: What antigen it recognizes has not been identified. One base away there is no much larger clone; base qualities are not given.

Germline trimming amounts to 5 bases on V and 5 bases on J, with 6 as the count of junction bases outside the gene matches. As encoded in the germline V gene (reference sequence), CDR1 is DFQATT while CDR2 is SNEGSKA. Reading from cysteine to phenylalanine, the CDR3 counts 13 amino acids. Only CDR3 DNA is held: 39 bases, read in frame from base 1. Ficoll-Paque density gradient centrifugation was used to isolate PBMCs. The sequencing input was PBMCs or a T cell subset sorted from them (not recorded which). The chain links TRBV20-1 with TRBJ1-1, and TRBD1 aligns with 9 junction nucleotides. This receptor was obtained from an adult woman who had mild COVID-19 (a few samples of this study predate the infection). The sample titles of this study are shuffled in the database, so cell type and time point are left out; the donor was told from shared clones. The CDR3 protein: CSAPGTGRTEAFF. The sequenced DNA: TGCAGTGCTCCCGGGACAGGGCGAACTGAAGCTTTCTTT.